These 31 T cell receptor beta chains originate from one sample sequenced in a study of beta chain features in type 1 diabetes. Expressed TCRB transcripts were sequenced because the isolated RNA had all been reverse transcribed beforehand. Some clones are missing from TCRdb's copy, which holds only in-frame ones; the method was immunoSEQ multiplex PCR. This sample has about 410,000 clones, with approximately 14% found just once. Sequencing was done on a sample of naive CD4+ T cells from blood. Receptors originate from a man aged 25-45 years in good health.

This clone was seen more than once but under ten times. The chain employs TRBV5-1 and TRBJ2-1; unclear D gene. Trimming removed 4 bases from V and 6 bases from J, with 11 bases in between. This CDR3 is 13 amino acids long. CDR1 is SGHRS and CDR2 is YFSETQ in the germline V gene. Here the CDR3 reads CASSPLISNEQFF. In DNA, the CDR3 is TGCGCCAGCAGCCCCCTTATCTCCAATGAGCAGTTCTTC.

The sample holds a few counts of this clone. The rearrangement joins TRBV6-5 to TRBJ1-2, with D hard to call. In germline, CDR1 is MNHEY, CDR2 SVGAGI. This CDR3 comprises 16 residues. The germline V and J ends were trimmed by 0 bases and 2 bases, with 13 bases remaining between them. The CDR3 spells CASSYSIAPPNYGYTF. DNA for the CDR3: TGTGCCAGCAGTTACTCGATAGCCCCGCCAAACTATGGCTACACCTTC.

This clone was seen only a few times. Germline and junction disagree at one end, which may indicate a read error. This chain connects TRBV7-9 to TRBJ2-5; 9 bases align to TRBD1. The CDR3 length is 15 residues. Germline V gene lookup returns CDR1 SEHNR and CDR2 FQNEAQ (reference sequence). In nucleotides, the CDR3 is TGTGCCAGCAGTTTAGTCCAAACAGGGGGCGAGACCCAGTACTTC. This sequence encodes CASSLVQTGGETQYF.

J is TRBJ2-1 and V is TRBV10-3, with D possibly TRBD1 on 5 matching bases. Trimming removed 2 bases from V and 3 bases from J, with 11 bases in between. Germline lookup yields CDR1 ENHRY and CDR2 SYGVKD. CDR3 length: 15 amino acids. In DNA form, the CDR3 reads TGTGCCATCAGTGAGGGAAGGGGCGACTACAATGAGCAGTTCTTC. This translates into CAISEGRGDYNEQFF.

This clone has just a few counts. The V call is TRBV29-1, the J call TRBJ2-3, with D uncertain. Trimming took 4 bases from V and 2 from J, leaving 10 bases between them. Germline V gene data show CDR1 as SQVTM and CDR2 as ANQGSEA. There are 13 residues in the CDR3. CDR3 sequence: CSVGKTTTDTQYF. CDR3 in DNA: TGCAGCGTTGGCAAGACGACCACAGATACGCAGTATTTT.

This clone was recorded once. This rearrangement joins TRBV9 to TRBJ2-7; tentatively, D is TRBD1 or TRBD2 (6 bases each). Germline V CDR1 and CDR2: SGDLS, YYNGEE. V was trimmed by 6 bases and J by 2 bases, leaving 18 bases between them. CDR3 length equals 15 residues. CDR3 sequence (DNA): TGTGCCAGCACCCCAGGAGGGGGAAGGCCCTACGAGCAGTACTTC. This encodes CASTPGGGRPYEQYF.

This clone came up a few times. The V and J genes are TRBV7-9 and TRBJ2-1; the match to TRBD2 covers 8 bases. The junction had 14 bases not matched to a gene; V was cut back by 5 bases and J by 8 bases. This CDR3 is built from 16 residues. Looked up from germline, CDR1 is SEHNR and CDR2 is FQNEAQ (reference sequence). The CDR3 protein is CASSQPLREGRDEQFF. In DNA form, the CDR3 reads TGTGCCAGCAGCCAACCTCTTCGGGAGGGCCGGGATGAGCAGTTCTTC.

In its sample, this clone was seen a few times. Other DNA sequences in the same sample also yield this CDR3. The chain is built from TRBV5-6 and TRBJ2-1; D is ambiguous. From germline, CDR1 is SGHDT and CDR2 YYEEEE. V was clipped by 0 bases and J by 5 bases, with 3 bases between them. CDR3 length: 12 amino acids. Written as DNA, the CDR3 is TGTGCCAGCAGCTTGGTTGACAATGAGCAGTTCTTC. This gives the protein CASSLVDNEQFF.

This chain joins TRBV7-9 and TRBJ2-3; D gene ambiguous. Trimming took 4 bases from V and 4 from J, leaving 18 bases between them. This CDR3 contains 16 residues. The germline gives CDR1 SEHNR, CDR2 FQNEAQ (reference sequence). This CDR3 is CASSSANIFKADTQYF. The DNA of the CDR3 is TGTGCCAGCAGCTCCGCAAACATATTCAAAGCAGATACGCAGTATTTT.

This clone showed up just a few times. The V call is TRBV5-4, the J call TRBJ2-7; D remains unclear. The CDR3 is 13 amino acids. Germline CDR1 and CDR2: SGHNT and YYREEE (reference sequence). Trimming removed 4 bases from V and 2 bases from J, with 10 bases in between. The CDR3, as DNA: TGTGCCAGCAGCACCTCTACTACCTACGAGCAGTACTTC. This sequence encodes CASSTSTTYEQYF. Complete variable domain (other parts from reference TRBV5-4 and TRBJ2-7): ETGVTQSPTHLIKTRGQQVTLRCSSQSGHNTVSWYQQALGQGPQFIFQYYREEENGRGNFPPRFSGLQFPNYSSELNVNALELDDSALYLCASSTSTTYEQYFGPGTRLTVT.

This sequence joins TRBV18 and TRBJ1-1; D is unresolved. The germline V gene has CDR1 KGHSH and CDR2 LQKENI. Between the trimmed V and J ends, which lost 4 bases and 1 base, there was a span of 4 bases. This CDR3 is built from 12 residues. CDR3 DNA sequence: TGTGCCAGCTCACGCGAGAACACTGAAGCTTTCTTT. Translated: CASSRENTEAFF.

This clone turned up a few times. The chain's CDR3 is CASSLPGTSGYNEQFF. DNA of the CDR3: TGTGCCAGCTCACTCCCCGGGACTAGCGGATACAATGAGCAGTTCTTC. The chain is built from TRBV18 and TRBJ2-1, with 11 nucleotides matching TRBD2. The V and J ends lost 4 bases and 4 bases, in that order; junction bases with no gene match: 6. Germline loops: CDR1 KGHSH, CDR2 LQKENI. This CDR3 has 16 residues.

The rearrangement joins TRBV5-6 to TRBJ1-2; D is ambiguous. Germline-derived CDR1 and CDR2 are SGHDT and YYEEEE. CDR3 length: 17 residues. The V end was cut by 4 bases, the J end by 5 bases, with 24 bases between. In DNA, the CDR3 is TGTGCCAGCAGCCCGTGGGGTTCGGGAGGAGGGAGGTATGGCTACACCTTC. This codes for CASSPWGSGGGRYGYTF.

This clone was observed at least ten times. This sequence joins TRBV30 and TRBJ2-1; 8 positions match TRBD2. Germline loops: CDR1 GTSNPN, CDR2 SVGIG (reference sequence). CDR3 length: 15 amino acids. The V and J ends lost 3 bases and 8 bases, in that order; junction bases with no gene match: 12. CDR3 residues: CAWRGASGSYYEQFF. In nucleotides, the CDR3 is TGTGCCTGGAGGGGAGCGAGCGGGAGCTATTATGAGCAGTTCTTC.

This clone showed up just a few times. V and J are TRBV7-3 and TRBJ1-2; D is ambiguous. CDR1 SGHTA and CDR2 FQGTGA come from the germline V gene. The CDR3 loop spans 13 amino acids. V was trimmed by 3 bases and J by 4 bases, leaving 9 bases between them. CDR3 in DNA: TGTGCCAGCAGCTTTGAAGGTCTCTATGGCTACACCTTC. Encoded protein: CASSFEGLYGYTF.

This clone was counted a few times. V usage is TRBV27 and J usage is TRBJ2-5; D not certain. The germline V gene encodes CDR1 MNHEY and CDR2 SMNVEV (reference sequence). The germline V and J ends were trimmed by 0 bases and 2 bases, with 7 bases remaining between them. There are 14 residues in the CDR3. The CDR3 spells CASSLSGFQETQYF. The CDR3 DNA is TGTGCCAGCAGTTTATCAGGGTTTCAAGAGACCCAGTACTTC.

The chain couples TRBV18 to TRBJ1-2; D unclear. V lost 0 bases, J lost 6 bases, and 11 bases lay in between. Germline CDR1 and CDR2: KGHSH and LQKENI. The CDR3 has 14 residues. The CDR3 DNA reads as TGTGCCAGCTCACCACCCGGGAACCGGGATGGCTACACCTTC. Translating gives CASSPPGNRDGYTF.

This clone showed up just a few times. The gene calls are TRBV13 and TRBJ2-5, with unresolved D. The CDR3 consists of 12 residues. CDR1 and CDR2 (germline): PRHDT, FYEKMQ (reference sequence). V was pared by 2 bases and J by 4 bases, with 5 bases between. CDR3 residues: CASSLHGETQYF. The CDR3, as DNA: TGTGCCAGCAGCTTACACGGAGAGACCCAGTACTTC.

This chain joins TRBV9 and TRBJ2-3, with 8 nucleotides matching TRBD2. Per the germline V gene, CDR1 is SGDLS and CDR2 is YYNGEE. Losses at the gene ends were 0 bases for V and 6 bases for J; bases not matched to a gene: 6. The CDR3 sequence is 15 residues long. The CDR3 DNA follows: TGTGCCAGCAGCGTAGGATCCCCGGGGGGGGATACGCAGTATTTT. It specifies CASSVGSPGGDTQYF.

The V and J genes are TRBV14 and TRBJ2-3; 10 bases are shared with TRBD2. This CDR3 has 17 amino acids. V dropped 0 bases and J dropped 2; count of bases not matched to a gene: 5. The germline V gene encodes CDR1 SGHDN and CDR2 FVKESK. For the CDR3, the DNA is TGTGCCAGCAGCCAAGATTCCCTAGCGGGGGCCACAGATACGCAGTATTTT. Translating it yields CASSQDSLAGATDTQYF.

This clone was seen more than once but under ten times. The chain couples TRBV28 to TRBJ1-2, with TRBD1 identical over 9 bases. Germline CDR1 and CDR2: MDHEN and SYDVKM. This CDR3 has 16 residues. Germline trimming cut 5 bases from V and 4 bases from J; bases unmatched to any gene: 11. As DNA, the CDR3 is TGTGCCAGCAGTCCCCGGGACAGGGACGCTGCCTATGGCTACACCTTC. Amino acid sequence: CASSPRDRDAAYGYTF.

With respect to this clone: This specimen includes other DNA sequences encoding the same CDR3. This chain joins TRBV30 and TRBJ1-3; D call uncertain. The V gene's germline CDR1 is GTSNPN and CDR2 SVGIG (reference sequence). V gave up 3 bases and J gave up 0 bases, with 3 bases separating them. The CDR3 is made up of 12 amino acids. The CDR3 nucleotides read TGTGCCTGGAGGAGCTCTGGAAACACCATATATTTT. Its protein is CAWRSSGNTIYF.

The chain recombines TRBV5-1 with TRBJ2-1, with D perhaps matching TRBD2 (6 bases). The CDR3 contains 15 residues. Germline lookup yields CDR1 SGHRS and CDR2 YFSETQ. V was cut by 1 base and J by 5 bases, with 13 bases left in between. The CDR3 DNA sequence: TGCGCCAGCAGCTTGCAGACTAGGGAGAACAATGAGCAGTTCTTC. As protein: CASSLQTRENNEQFF.

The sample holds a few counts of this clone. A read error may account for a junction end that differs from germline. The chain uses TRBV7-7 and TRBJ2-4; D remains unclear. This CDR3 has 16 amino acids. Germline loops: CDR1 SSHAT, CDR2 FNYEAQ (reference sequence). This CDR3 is CASSLMTIKAKNIQYF. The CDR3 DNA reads TGTGCTAGCAGCTTAATGACCATAAAAGCCAAAAACATTCAGTACTTC.

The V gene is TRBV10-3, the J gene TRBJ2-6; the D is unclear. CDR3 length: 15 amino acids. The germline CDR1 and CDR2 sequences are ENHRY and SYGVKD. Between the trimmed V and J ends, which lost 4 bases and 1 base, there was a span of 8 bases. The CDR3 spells CAISGMGSGANVLTF. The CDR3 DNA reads TGTGCCATCAGTGGGATGGGATCTGGGGCCAACGTCCTGACTTTC.

In DNA, the CDR3 is TGTGCCAGCAGCTTTTCTGCTAGCGGGTTTCAAGAGACCCAGTACTTC. Its protein product is CASSFSASGFQETQYF. The V call is TRBV5-4, the J call TRBJ2-5, with 8 bases lining up with TRBD2. V trimming: 2 bases; J trimming: 2 bases; junction bases outside the gene matches: 8. The CDR3 consists of 16 residues. Germline assignment: CDR1 SGHNT and CDR2 YYREEE (reference sequence). The entire variable domain, with the rest obtained from reference TRBV5-4 and TRBJ2-5, is as follows: ETGVTQSPTHLIKTRGQQVTLRCSSQSGHNTVSWYQQALGQGPQFIFQYYREEENGRGNFPPRFSGLQFPNYSSELNVNALELDDSALYLCASSFSASGFQETQYFGPGTRLLVL.

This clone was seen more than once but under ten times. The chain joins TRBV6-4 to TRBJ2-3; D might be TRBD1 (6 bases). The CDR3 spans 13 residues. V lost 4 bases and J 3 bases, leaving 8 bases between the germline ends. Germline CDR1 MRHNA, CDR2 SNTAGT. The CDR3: CASSGQGTDTQYF. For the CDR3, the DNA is TGTGCCAGCAGTGGGCAGGGGACAGATACGCAGTATTTT.

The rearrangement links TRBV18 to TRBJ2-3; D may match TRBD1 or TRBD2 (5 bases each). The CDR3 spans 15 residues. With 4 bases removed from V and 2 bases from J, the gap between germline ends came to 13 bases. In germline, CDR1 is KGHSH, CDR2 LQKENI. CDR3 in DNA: TGTGCCAGCTCACGAGGGGTCTTAAACACAGATACGCAGTATTTT. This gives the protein CASSRGVLNTDTQYF.

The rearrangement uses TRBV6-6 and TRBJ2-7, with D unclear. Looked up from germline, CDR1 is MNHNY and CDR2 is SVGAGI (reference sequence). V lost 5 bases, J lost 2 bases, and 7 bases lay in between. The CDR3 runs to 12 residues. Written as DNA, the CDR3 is TGTGCCAGCAGTAGGCAGGCCTACGAGCAGTACTTC. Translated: CASSRQAYEQYF.

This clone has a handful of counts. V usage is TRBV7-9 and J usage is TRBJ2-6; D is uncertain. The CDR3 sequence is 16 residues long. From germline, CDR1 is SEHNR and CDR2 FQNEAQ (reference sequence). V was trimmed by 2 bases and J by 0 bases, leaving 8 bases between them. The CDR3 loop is CASSLLRPSGANVLTF. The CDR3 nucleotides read TGTGCCAGCAGCTTACTAAGGCCCTCTGGGGCCAACGTCCTGACTTTC.

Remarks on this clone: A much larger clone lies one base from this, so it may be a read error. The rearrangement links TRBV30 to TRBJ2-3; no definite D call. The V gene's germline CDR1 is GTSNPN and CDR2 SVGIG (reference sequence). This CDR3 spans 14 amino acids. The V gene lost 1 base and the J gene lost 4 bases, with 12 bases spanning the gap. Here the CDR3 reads CAWSGIKTSDTQYF. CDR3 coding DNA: TGTGCCTGGAGTGGGATAAAGACCTCAGATACGCAGTATTTT.